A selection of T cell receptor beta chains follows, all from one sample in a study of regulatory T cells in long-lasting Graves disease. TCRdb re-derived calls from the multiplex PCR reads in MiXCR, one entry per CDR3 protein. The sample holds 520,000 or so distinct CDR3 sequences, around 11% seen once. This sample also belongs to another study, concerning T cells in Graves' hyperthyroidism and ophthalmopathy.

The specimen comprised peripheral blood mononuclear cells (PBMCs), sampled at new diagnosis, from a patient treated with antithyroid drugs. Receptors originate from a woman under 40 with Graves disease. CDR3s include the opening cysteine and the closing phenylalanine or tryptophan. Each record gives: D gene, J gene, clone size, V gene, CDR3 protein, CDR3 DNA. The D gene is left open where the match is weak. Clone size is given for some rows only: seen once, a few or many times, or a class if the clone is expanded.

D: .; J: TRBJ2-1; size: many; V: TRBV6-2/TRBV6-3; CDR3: CASSYRGNGNEQFF; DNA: TGTGCCAGCAGTTACCGCGGGAATGGCAATGAGCAGTTCTTC
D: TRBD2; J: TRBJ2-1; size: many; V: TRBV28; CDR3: CASSHSGRAGRNNEQFF; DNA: TGTGCCAGCAGTCATAGCGGGAGGGCAGGAAGAAACAATGAGCAGTTCTTC
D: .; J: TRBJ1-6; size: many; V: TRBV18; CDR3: CASSPASSDSPLHF; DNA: TGTGCCAGCTCACCGGCCTCTAGTGACTCACCCCTCCACTTT
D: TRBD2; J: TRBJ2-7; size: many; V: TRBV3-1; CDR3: CASSQGLAGAYEQYF; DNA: TGTGCCAGCAGTCAGGGACTAGCGGGAGCATATGAGCAGTACTTC
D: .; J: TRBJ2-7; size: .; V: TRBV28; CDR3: CASSLWKLSYEQYF; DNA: TGTGCCAGCAGTTTATGGAAGCTATCCTACGAGCAGTACTTC
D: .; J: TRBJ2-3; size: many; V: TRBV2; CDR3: CASIKGRTDTQYF; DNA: TGTGCCAGCATAAAGGGTAGAACAGATACGCAGTATTTT
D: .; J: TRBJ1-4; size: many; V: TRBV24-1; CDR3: CATSDRREGEKLFF; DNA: TGTGCCACCAGTGACCGACGGGAGGGGGAAAAACTGTTTTTT
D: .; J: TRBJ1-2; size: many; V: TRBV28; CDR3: CASSFSLGRQGYGYTF; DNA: TGTGCCAGCAGTTTCTCTCTCGGTAGGCAGGGCTATGGCTACACCTTC
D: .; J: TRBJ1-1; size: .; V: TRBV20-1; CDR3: CSASRDPREAFF; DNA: TGCAGTGCTTCCCGGGACCCACGGGAAGCTTTCTTT
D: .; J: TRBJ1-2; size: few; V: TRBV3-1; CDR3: CASRQLVGDGYTF; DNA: TGTGCCAGCAGACAATTAGTTGGGGATGGCTACACCTTC
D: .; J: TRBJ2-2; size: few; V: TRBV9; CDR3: CASSAGRQWNTGELFF; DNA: TGTGCCAGCAGCGCGGGGAGACAGTGGAACACCGGGGAGCTGTTTTTT
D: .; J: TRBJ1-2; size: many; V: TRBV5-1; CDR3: CASSMDLGGYTF; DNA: TGCGCCAGCAGCATGGACTTGGGGGGCTACACCTTC
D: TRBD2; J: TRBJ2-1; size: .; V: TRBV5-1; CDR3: CASGTSGSDNEQFF; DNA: TGCGCCAGCGGTACTAGCGGGAGTGACAATGAGCAGTTCTTC
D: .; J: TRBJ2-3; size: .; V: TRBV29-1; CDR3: CSVSGWIADTQYF; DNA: TGCAGCGTTAGTGGGTGGATAGCAGATACGCAGTATTTT
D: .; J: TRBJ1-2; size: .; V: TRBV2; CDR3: CASSELGLNYGYTF; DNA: TGTGCCAGCAGTGAATTGGGACTTAACTATGGCTACACCTTC